This T cell receptor beta chain was identified during a study of shared clonotypes between healthy human individuals. Only one count was recorded for this clone. Antigen: not known. From germline, CDR1 is KGHSH and CDR2 LQKENI. The CDR3 has 12 amino acids. Sequencing used immunoSEQ multiplex PCR; TCRdb keeps in-frame clones, though not all of them. The sample has 2 million to 3 million clones, 93% seen once. Study-wide points: The sharing of 4.5% to 5% of naive CD4 clonotypes was seen across a handful of donors.

This chain connects TRBV18 to TRBJ2-5, with D perhaps TRBD1 (5 bases). The J call may be wrong; the DNA end is better matched by TRBJ2-7. The TCR was taken from a man younger than 30 in good health. Some clones in this sample may be carry-over from other donors' samples. What was sequenced was naive CD4+ T cells from PBMCs. The sample's subset: CD45RA+ positively selected. The CDR3 spells CASSPRRDEQYF. The DNA of the CDR3 is TGTGCCAGCTCACCACGCAGGGACGAGCAGTACTTC.